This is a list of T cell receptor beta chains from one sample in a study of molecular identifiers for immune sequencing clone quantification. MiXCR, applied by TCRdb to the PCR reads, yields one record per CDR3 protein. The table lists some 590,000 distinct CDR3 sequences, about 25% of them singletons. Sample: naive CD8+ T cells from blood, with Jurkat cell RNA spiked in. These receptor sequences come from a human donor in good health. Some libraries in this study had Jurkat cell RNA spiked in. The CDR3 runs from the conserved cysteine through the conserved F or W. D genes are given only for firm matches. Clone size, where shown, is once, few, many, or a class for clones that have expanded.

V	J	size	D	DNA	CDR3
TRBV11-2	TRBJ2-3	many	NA	TGTGCCAGCAGCTTTCCGCTAATTGAAGATACGCAGTATTTT	CASSFPLIEDTQYF
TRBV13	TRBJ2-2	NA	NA	TGTGCCAGCAGCGAGGCAGGGCAAAACACCGGGGAGCTGTTTTTT	CASSEAGQNTGELFF
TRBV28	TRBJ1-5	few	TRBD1	TGTGCCAGCGGACCCGCGAGGGGGCCTCGGAGCAATCAGCCCCAGCATTTT	CASGPARGPRSNQPQHF
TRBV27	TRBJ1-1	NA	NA	TGTGCCAGCAGTTTAAGACTCCCGAACACTGAAGCTTTCTTT	CASSLRLPNTEAFF
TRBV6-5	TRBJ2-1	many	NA	TGTGCCAGCAGTTACTCGTCGCTGGGGGGCTACAATGAGCAGTTCTTC	CASSYSSLGGYNEQFF
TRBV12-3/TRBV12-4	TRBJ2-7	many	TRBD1	TGTGCCAGCAGTCTTTTACAGGGGCGGGAGCAGTACTTC	CASSLLQGREQYF
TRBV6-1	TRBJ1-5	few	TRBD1	TGTGCCAGCAGTGAAGGCAGGGGGAGCTCTCAGCCCCAGCATTTT	CASSEGRGSSQPQHF
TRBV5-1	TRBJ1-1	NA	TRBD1	TGCGCCCGCCGCCGTGAACAGGGGAACCCTGAAGCTTTCTTT	CARRREQGNPEAFF
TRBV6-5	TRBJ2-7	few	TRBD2	TGTGCCAGCAGTTCCGGGACTAGCGGGAGGGACGAGCAGTACTTC	CASSSGTSGRDEQYF
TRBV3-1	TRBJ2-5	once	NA	TGTGCCAGCAATAACGGACTGGAAGAGACCCAGTACTTC	CASNNGLEETQYF
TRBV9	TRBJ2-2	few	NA	TGTGCCAGCAGCGTAGGCGGACGCGCCACGGGGGAGCTGTTTTTT	CASSVGGRATGELFF
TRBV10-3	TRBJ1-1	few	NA	TGTGCCATCGGGGGACCCCCTCCCACTGAAGCTTTCTTT	CAIGGPPPTEAFF
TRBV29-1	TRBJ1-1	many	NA	TGCAGCGTTGAGGTCCCTGAAGCTTTCTTT	CSVEVPEAFF
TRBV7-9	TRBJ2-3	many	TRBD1	TGTGCCAGCAGCCTACAGGGGGTAGTCACAGATACGCAGTATTTT	CASSLQGVVTDTQYF
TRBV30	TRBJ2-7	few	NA	TGTGCCTGGAGTGACAACTCACACTCCGAGCAGTACTTC	CAWSDNSHSEQYF
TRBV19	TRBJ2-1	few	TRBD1	TGTGCCAGTAGTATATCCTCCAGGGGGCTGGGCAATGAGCAGTTCTTC	CASSISSRGLGNEQFF
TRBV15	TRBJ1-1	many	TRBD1	TGTGCCACCAGCCCTGGGACAGGGAGGTTGGACACTGAAGCTTTCTTT	CATSPGTGRLDTEAFF
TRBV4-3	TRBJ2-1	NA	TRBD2	TGCGCCAGCAGCCAAGATCGGAATAGCGGGGCATACAATGAGCAGTTCTTC	CASSQDRNSGAYNEQFF
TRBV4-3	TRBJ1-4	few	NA	TGCGCCAGCAGCCAGGATACATCCCCAAGCGAAAAACTGCTTTTT	CASSQDTSPSEKLLF
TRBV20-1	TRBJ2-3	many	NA	TGCAGTGCTAGAGATTTGGGGACTCCCGTGTGGGATACGCAGTATTTT	CSARDLGTPVWDTQYF
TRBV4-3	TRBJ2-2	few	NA	TGCGCCAGCAGCCAAGATCCCCGGGCGCTGGGCACCGGGGAGCTGTTTTTT	CASSQDPRALGTGELFF
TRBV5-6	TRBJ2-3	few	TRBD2	TGTGCCAGCAGCTGGGCCTTAGCGGGGGTCACAGATACGCAGTATTTT	CASSWALAGVTDTQYF
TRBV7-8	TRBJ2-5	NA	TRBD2	TGTGCCAGCAGCTTTCTTAGCGGGGGGGAGACCCAGTACTTC	CASSFLSGGETQYF
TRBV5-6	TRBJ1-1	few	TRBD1	TGTGCCAGCAGCTTGTCACAGGGGGAAGTATTAGGCACTGAAGCTTTCTTT	CASSLSQGEVLGTEAFF
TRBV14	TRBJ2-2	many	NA	TGTGCCAGCAGCCAAGACTTCAAAACCGGGGAGCTGTTTTTT	CASSQDFKTGELFF
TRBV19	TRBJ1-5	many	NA	TGTGCCACCAGAGGAGGGGTCGGTCAGCCCCAGCATTTT	CATRGGVGQPQHF
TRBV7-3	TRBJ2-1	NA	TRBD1	TGTGCCAGCAGCTTCACTTCCGGGACAGGAGACAATGAGCAGTTCTTC	CASSFTSGTGDNEQFF
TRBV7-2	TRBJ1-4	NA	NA	TGTGCCAGCAGCTTAGTCTATTCAACTAATGAAAAACTGTTTTTT	CASSLVYSTNEKLFF
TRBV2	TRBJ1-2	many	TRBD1	TGTGCCAGCTTAGGGACAGGGGACTATGGCTACACCTTC	CASLGTGDYGYTF
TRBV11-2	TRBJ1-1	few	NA	TGTGCCAGCAGCTTAGCCCCGGTAGCTTTCTTT	CASSLAPVAFF
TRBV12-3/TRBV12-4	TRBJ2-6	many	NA	TGTGCCAGCAGTTTGCCCGCCTCTGGGGCCAACGTCCTGACTTTC	CASSLPASGANVLTF
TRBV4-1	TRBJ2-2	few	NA	TGCGCCAGCAGCCAAGAGTACGGAACGTTCGCGAACACCGGGGAGCTGTTTTTT	CASSQEYGTFANTGELFF
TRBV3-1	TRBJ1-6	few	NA	TGTGCCAGCAGCCAAGAGAGATTTACCTATAATTCACCCCTCCACTTT	CASSQERFTYNSPLHF
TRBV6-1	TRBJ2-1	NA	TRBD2	TGTGCCAGCAGTGAGGCTGGACTAGCGGGAGTTATATACAATGAGCAGTTCTTC	CASSEAGLAGVIYNEQFF
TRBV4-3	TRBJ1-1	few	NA	TGCGCCAGCAGCCAAGCTCGAGGGTTTGTAGGGGAAGCTTTCTTT	CASSQARGFVGEAFF
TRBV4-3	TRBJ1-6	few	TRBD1	TGCGCCAGCAGCCATGATACAACGGGACAGGGCTATAATTCACCCCTCCACTTT	CASSHDTTGQGYNSPLHF
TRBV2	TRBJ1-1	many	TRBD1	TGTGCCAGCAGTGAGAACTGGGGACAGGGATCGAACACTGAAGCTTTCTTT	CASSENWGQGSNTEAFF
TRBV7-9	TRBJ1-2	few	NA	TGTGCCAGCAGCCAGGCGGGGGACCCTAACTATGGCTACACCTTC	CASSQAGDPNYGYTF
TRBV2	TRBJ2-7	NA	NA	TGTGCCAGCAGTGAGGCTGGGGGCCATTTCTACGAGCAGTACTTC	CASSEAGGHFYEQYF
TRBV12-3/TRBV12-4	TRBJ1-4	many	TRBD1	TGTGCCAGCAGTTCGGGACAGGAAAATGAAAAACTGTTTTTT	CASSSGQENEKLFF
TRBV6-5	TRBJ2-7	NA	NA	TGTGCCAGCAGTTACATCGCGACAACCTACGAGCAGTACTTC	CASSYIATTYEQYF
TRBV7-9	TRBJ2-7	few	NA	TGTGCCAGCAGCTTAGTACCGGCCTACGAGCAGTACTTC	CASSLVPAYEQYF
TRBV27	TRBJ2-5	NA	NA	TGTGCCAGCAGTCCGGCCACGTACCAAGAGGCCCAGTACTTC	CASSPATYQEAQYF
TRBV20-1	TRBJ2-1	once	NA	TGCAGTGCTCCGCCCCATATAGCGAATGAGCAGTTCTTC	CSAPPHIANEQFF
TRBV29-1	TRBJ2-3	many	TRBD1	TGCAGCGTTGAAGAAGGGACCGGACAGGGGCGACCCTATACGCAGTATTTT	CSVEEGTGQGRPYTQYF
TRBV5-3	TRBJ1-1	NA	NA	TGTTCCAGCAGCTTGGGGGCAGGCCCTGAAGCTTTCTTT	CSSSLGAGPEAFF
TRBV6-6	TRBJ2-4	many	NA	TGTGCCAGCAGGAGACCTCAGGGGCTAGCCAAAAACATTCAGTACTTC	CASRRPQGLAKNIQYF
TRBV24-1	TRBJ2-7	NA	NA	TGTGCCACCAGTGATTCTGGGGCGTTTATGGGGCAGTACTTC	CATSDSGAFMGQYF
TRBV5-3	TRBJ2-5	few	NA	TGTGCCAGCAGCTGGGAGGGGGGGGCAATGGAGACCCAGTACTTC	CASSWEGGAMETQYF
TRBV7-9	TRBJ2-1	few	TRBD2	TGTGCCAGCAGCTTAGAGCCTAGCGGGAGGGAGAGGGAGCAGTTCTTC	CASSLEPSGREREQFF
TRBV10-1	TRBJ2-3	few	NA	TGCGCCAGCAGTCTCTTCCGGGACAAGGACGGGGGTACGCAGTATTTT	CASSLFRDKDGGTQYF
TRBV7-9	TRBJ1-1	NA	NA	TGTGCCAGCAGCTTATCGTTTCGGGGGGGCACTGAAGCTTTCTTT	CASSLSFRGGTEAFF
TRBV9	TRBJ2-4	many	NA	TGTGCCAGCAAGATTGGCAGGGTCATGAACAAAAACATTCAGTACTTC	CASKIGRVMNKNIQYF
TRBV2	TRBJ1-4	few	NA	TGTGCCAGCAGTGTCACAGATCCTAATGAAAAACTGTTTTTT	CASSVTDPNEKLFF
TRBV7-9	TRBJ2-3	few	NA	TGTGCCAGCGGGGGGCAGTTAGGCTCTAGCACAGATACGCAGTATTTT	CASGGQLGSSTDTQYF
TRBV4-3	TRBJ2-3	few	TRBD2	TGCGCCAGCAGCCAAGACTTAGCGGGGGAGGGCGCAGATACGCAGTATTTT	CASSQDLAGEGADTQYF
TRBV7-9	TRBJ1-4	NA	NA	TGTGCCAGCAGCCCAGGTGTCGGGGAAAAACTGTTTTTT	CASSPGVGEKLFF
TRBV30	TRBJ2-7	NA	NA	TGTGCCTGGAGTGGATTTCGGGGTAGCGAGCAGTACTTC	CAWSGFRGSEQYF